This TCR beta chain emerged from a study of type 1 regulatory T cells. Study details: T-allo10 is a Tr1-enriched, alloantigen-specific CD4 T cell product made in vitro.

This clonotype was picked up a small number of times. The target antigen is unknown. The CDR3 runs to 16 residues. The V segment lost 2 bases and the J segment 1 base; nucleotides outside the gene matches: 3. From germline, CDR1 is GTSNPN and CDR2 SVGIG (reference sequence). Study-wide results and limits: Compared with non-type 1 regulatory T cells, type 1 regulatory T cells showed a more restricted TCR repertoire.

One entry per CDR3 protein results from TCRdb running MiXCR on the reads. In the table there are 68,000 or so distinct CDR3 sequences, roughly half of which are singletons. Sequences were obtained from cultured non-Tr1 T cells, either the whole culture or a sorted T cell fraction (not recorded which). The chain uses TRBV30 and TRBJ1-3; TRBD1 aligns across 12 bases. This sequence was found in a human donor in good health. The CDR3, as DNA: TGTGCCTGGAGTACGGGACAGGGGGCTTCTGGAAACACCATATATTTT. The encoded protein is CAWSTGQGASGNTIYF.